These T cell receptor beta chains were read from a single sample in a study of control samples from healthy donors and cancer patients. The data were produced by immunoSEQ multiplex PCR, yet TCRdb's version contains in-frame clones alone and is incomplete. Among more than 120,000 clones, about 91% were seen once, and the ten largest hold 3.2%. Sequenced: blood. These receptors were collected from a man younger than 40 in good health. Each CDR3 is given with its conserved first and last residue. D genes are given only for firm matches. Clone size is not always given. Where it is, it says once, few, many or a class for expanded clones.

v_gene: TRBV5-1
abundance: few
d_gene: .
j_gene: TRBJ1-6
CDR3aa: CASSLGGLGSPLHF
CDR3nt: TGCGCCAGCAGCTTGGGAGGCCTGGGTTCACCCCTCCACTTT

v_gene: TRBV6-5
abundance: .
d_gene: .
j_gene: TRBJ1-6
CDR3aa: CASSLRQGNSPLHF
CDR3nt: TGTGCCAGCAGTCTCCGCCAGGGGAATTCACCCCTCCACTTT

v_gene: TRBV24-1
abundance: .
d_gene: TRBD1
j_gene: TRBJ2-7
CDR3aa: CATSDSGTGIYEQYF
CDR3nt: TGTGCCACCAGTGACTCCGGGACAGGGATCTACGAGCAGTACTTC

v_gene: TRBV11-3
abundance: .
d_gene: TRBD2
j_gene: TRBJ2-1
CDR3aa: CASSPRGGEQFF
CDR3nt: TGTGCCAGCAGCCCCCGGGGGGGTGAGCAGTTCTTC

v_gene: TRBV2
abundance: .
d_gene: TRBD1
j_gene: TRBJ1-2
CDR3aa: CASSETGQGSYGYTF
CDR3nt: TGTGCCAGCAGTGAAACGGGACAGGGCAGCTATGGCTACACCTTC

v_gene: TRBV5-8
abundance: .
d_gene: .
j_gene: TRBJ1-1
CDR3aa: CASDTNLNTEAFF
CDR3nt: TGTGCCAGCGACACGAACTTGAACACTGAAGCTTTCTTT

v_gene: TRBV7-9
abundance: .
d_gene: .
j_gene: TRBJ1-1
CDR3aa: CASSLVALMNTEAFF
CDR3nt: TGTGCCAGCAGCTTAGTAGCATTGATGAACACTGAAGCTTTCTTT

v_gene: TRBV27
abundance: .
d_gene: TRBD2
j_gene: TRBJ2-1
CDR3aa: CASSLVAGGPYEQFF
CDR3nt: TGTGCCAGCAGTTTGGTAGCGGGGGGGCCCTATGAGCAGTTCTTC

v_gene: TRBV5-6
abundance: once
d_gene: TRBD2
j_gene: TRBJ2-3
CDR3aa: CASSLRRGGTDTQYF
CDR3nt: TGTGCCAGCAGCTTGCGGCGGGGGGGCACAGATACGCAGTATTTT

v_gene: TRBV30
abundance: .
d_gene: .
j_gene: TRBJ2-5
CDR3aa: CAWSVNGETQYF
CDR3nt: TGTGCCTGGAGTGTTAATGGGGAGACCCAGTACTTC

v_gene: TRBV28
abundance: .
d_gene: .
j_gene: TRBJ2-3
CDR3aa: CASKKGGDTQYF
CDR3nt: TGTGCCAGCAAGAAGGGGGGAGATACGCAGTATTTT

v_gene: TRBV5-6
abundance: .
d_gene: TRBD1
j_gene: TRBJ2-7
CDR3aa: CASSPGQGSTYEQYF
CDR3nt: TGTGCCAGCAGCCCTGGACAGGGTAGTACCTACGAGCAGTACTTC

v_gene: TRBV30
abundance: .
d_gene: .
j_gene: TRBJ2-1
CDR3aa: CAWSIKGAYNEQFF
CDR3nt: TGTGCCTGGAGTATTAAGGGGGCCTACAATGAGCAGTTCTTC

v_gene: TRBV9
abundance: .
d_gene: .
j_gene: TRBJ1-6
CDR3aa: CASSVARANSPLHF
CDR3nt: TGTGCCAGCAGCGTAGCCAGGGCTAATTCACCCCTCCACTTT

v_gene: TRBV6-5
abundance: .
d_gene: .
j_gene: TRBJ1-2
CDR3aa: CASSYSTRAGYGYTF
CDR3nt: TGTGCCAGCAGTTACTCGACCAGGGCGGGCTATGGCTACACCTTC

v_gene: TRBV13
abundance: .
d_gene: .
j_gene: TRBJ2-3
CDR3aa: CASSWGSTDTQYF
CDR3nt: TGTGCCAGCAGCTGGGGGAGCACAGATACGCAGTATTTT

v_gene: TRBV6-1
abundance: .
d_gene: .
j_gene: TRBJ1-3
CDR3aa: CASSEARGGSGNTIYF
CDR3nt: TGTGCCAGCAGTGAAGCCCGTGGGGGTTCTGGAAACACCATATATTTT

v_gene: TRBV27
abundance: .
d_gene: .
j_gene: TRBJ2-2
CDR3aa: CASSPAENTGELFF
CDR3nt: TGTGCCAGCAGTCCTGCAGAGAACACCGGGGAGCTGTTTTTT

v_gene: TRBV6-5
abundance: .
d_gene: TRBD1
j_gene: TRBJ1-4
CDR3aa: CASRGQAATNEKLFF
CDR3nt: TGTGCCAGCAGGGGACAGGCGGCAACTAATGAAAAACTGTTTTTT

v_gene: TRBV14
abundance: .
d_gene: .
j_gene: TRBJ1-5
CDR3aa: CASSSGRHQPQHF
CDR3nt: TGTGCCAGCAGCTCGGGCAGGCATCAGCCCCAGCATTTT

v_gene: TRBV5-1
abundance: .
d_gene: .
j_gene: TRBJ2-3
CDR3aa: CASSLEGGNTQYF
CDR3nt: TGCGCCAGCAGCTTGGAGGGGGGCAATACGCAGTATTTT

v_gene: TRBV27
abundance: .
d_gene: TRBD2
j_gene: TRBJ2-7
CDR3aa: CASSLSGGTTYEQYF
CDR3nt: TGTGCCAGCAGTTTAAGTGGCGGGACTACCTACGAGCAGTACTTC

v_gene: TRBV5-1
abundance: .
d_gene: TRBD1
j_gene: TRBJ1-2
CDR3aa: CASSLLGTGAEYTF
CDR3nt: TGCGCCAGCAGCTTGCTGGGGACAGGGGCAGAGTACACCTTC

v_gene: TRBV12-3/TRBV12-4
abundance: once
d_gene: .
j_gene: TRBJ1-1
CDR3aa: CASSRGGTEAFF
CDR3nt: TGTGCCAGCAGTAGGGGCGGAACTGAAGCTTTCTTT

v_gene: TRBV6-1
abundance: .
d_gene: .
j_gene: TRBJ1-2
CDR3aa: CASSERGRGIYGYTF
CDR3nt: TGTGCCAGCAGTGAAAGGGGTCGGGGAATCTATGGCTACACCTTC

v_gene: TRBV5-6
abundance: .
d_gene: TRBD2
j_gene: TRBJ2-3
CDR3aa: CASSSYHSGGAYTQYF
CDR3nt: TGTGCCAGCAGCTCATATCACAGCGGGGGGGCATATACGCAGTATTTT

v_gene: TRBV5-4
abundance: .
d_gene: .
j_gene: TRBJ1-4
CDR3aa: CASSRLPANEKLFF
CDR3nt: TGTGCCAGCAGCAGACTACCAGCTAATGAAAAACTGTTTTTT

v_gene: TRBV10-3
abundance: many
d_gene: .
j_gene: TRBJ2-2
CDR3aa: CAISPELRGELFF
CDR3nt: TGTGCCATCAGCCCGGAACTTAGGGGGGAGCTGTTTTTT

v_gene: TRBV3-1/TRBV3-2
abundance: .
d_gene: .
j_gene: TRBJ1-2
CDR3aa: CASSQDQGFYGYTF
CDR3nt: TGTGCCAGCAGCCAAGATCAGGGTTTCTATGGCTACACCTTC

v_gene: TRBV4-1
abundance: .
d_gene: TRBD1
j_gene: TRBJ1-2
CDR3aa: CASSQALQGAQGYTF
CDR3nt: TGCGCCAGCAGCCAAGCCCTACAGGGGGCGCAAGGCTACACCTTC

v_gene: TRBV7-2
abundance: once
d_gene: .
j_gene: TRBJ2-7
CDR3aa: CASSLSQGLVKYF
CDR3nt: TGTGCCAGCAGCTTAAGTCAGGGCCTTGTGAAGTACTTC

v_gene: TRBV11-3
abundance: .
d_gene: TRBD2
j_gene: TRBJ2-3
CDR3aa: CASSDPGTSGLVKGDTQYF
CDR3nt: TGTGCCAGCAGCGACCCCGGGACTAGCGGGCTTGTAAAAGGAGATACGCAGTATTTT

v_gene: TRBV14
abundance: once
d_gene: TRBD1
j_gene: TRBJ2-7
CDR3aa: CASSQVAGQGVYEQYF
CDR3nt: TGTGCCAGCAGCCAAGTCGCGGGACAGGGGGTCTACGAGCAGTACTTC

v_gene: TRBV29-1
abundance: .
d_gene: .
j_gene: TRBJ1-3
CDR3aa: CSVGISGSGNTIYF
CDR3nt: TGCAGCGTGGGCATCAGTGGCTCTGGAAACACCATATATTTT

v_gene: TRBV15
abundance: .
d_gene: .
j_gene: TRBJ1-6
CDR3aa: CATSRDGGTNNSPLHF
CDR3nt: TGTGCCACCAGCAGAGACGGGGGGACAAATAATTCACCCCTCCACTTT

v_gene: TRBV6-1
abundance: .
d_gene: .
j_gene: TRBJ1-1
CDR3aa: CASSDGNDIEAFF
CDR3nt: TGTGCCAGCAGTGACGGGAACGACATTGAAGCTTTCTTT

v_gene: TRBV19
abundance: .
d_gene: TRBD2
j_gene: TRBJ2-1
CDR3aa: CASSIITRIGGGHYNEQFF
CDR3nt: TGTGCCAGTAGTATAATCACTAGGATTGGCGGGGGGCACTACAATGAGCAGTTCTTC

v_gene: TRBV19
abundance: .
d_gene: TRBD2
j_gene: TRBJ2-1
CDR3aa: CASSIEASGGAIVHEQFF
CDR3nt: TGTGCCAGTAGTATAGAGGCTAGCGGGGGGGCCATTGTTCATGAGCAGTTCTTC

v_gene: TRBV29-1
abundance: .
d_gene: .
j_gene: TRBJ2-1
CDR3aa: CSAPGRGNYNEQFF
CDR3nt: TGCAGCGCCCCAGGGCGGGGAAATTACAATGAGCAGTTCTTC

v_gene: TRBV9
abundance: .
d_gene: .
j_gene: TRBJ1-1
CDR3aa: CASSVLPTPNTEAFF
CDR3nt: TGTGCCAGCAGCGTTCTACCGACTCCCAATACTGAAGCTTTCTTT

v_gene: TRBV27
abundance: .
d_gene: .
j_gene: TRBJ2-3
CDR3aa: CASSFLGLLTDTQYF
CDR3nt: TGTGCCAGCAGTTTCCTGGGACTCCTCACAGATACGCAGTATTTT

v_gene: TRBV28
abundance: .
d_gene: TRBD1
j_gene: TRBJ2-7
CDR3aa: CASSFAGTGTFFSYEQYF
CDR3nt: TGTGCCAGCAGTTTCGCCGGGACAGGGACCTTTTTTTCCTACGAGCAGTACTTC

v_gene: TRBV13
abundance: .
d_gene: TRBD2
j_gene: TRBJ2-3
CDR3aa: CASSSGLAGGRDTQYF
CDR3nt: TGTGCCAGCAGTTCTGGACTAGCGGGGGGGAGAGATACGCAGTATTTT

v_gene: TRBV28
abundance: .
d_gene: TRBD1
j_gene: TRBJ1-3
CDR3aa: CASSSGQPPLYF
CDR3nt: TGTGCCAGCAGTTCGGGACAGCCCCCACTATATTTT

v_gene: TRBV14
abundance: .
d_gene: TRBD1
j_gene: TRBJ1-1
CDR3aa: CASSYRGGGTEAFF
CDR3nt: TGTGCCAGCAGCTACAGGGGAGGCGGCACTGAAGCTTTCTTT

v_gene: TRBV5-1
abundance: .
d_gene: TRBD1
j_gene: TRBJ1-2
CDR3aa: CASSTGVQGYTF
CDR3nt: TGCGCCAGCAGCACAGGGGTGCAGGGCTACACCTTC